The rows below give T cell receptor beta chains drawn from one sample of a study of CD8 T cells in Susac syndrome. One entry per CDR3 protein results from TCRdb running MiXCR on the immunoSEQ multiplex PCR reads. In the table there are 250,000 to 300,000 distinct CDR3 sequences, approximately 84% of which are singletons. The sample was CD8+ T cells from PBMCs. All receptors derive from a human donor with multiple sclerosis. The CDR3 runs from the conserved cysteine through the conserved F or W. Each record gives: D gene, V gene, J gene, clone size, CDR3 length, CDR3 DNA, CDR3 protein. A D gene is named only where the DNA matches it firmly. A row's size may be missing; if present it is once, few, many or a size class.

d_call: TRBD2; v_call: TRBV3-1; j_call: TRBJ2-4; clone_size: -; cdr3_length: 16; cdr3_nt: TGTGCCAGCAGCCCCAGACTAGCGGGAGAGATGGACATTCAGTACTTC; cdr3_aa: CASSPRLAGEMDIQYF
d_call: -; v_call: TRBV13; j_call: TRBJ2-1; clone_size: -; cdr3_length: 12; cdr3_nt: TGTGCCAGCAGCCCCATACGCGGTGAGCAGTTCTTC; cdr3_aa: CASSPIRGEQFF
d_call: -; v_call: TRBV30; j_call: TRBJ1-1; clone_size: once; cdr3_length: 13; cdr3_nt: TGTGCCTGGAGTCGCGAAATCAACACTGAAGCTTTCTTT; cdr3_aa: CAWSREINTEAFF
d_call: -; v_call: TRBV7-9; j_call: TRBJ2-5; clone_size: few; cdr3_length: 13; cdr3_nt: TGTGCCAGCAGCTTATCCAACGAAGAGACCCAGTACTTC; cdr3_aa: CASSLSNEETQYF
d_call: -; v_call: TRBV27; j_call: TRBJ1-5; clone_size: once; cdr3_length: 15; cdr3_nt: TGTGCCAGCAGTTTATCGCGGCGGAACAATCAGCCCCAGCATTTT; cdr3_aa: CASSLSRRNNQPQHF
d_call: TRBD1; v_call: TRBV7-9; j_call: TRBJ1-1; clone_size: once; cdr3_length: 16; cdr3_nt: TGTGCCAGCAGCCCCGGACAGGATCACTGGGACACTGAAGCTTTCTTT; cdr3_aa: CASSPGQDHWDTEAFF
d_call: -; v_call: TRBV9; j_call: TRBJ1-2; clone_size: -; cdr3_length: 12; cdr3_nt: TGTGCCAGCAGCGATCGAGTCTATGGCTACACCTTC; cdr3_aa: CASSDRVYGYTF
d_call: -; v_call: TRBV10-3; j_call: TRBJ2-2; clone_size: -; cdr3_length: 16; cdr3_nt: TGTGCCATCTCCCTCAACCCGGCGGTGGACACCGGGGAGCTGTTTTTT; cdr3_aa: CAISLNPAVDTGELFF
d_call: TRBD2; v_call: TRBV28; j_call: TRBJ2-7; clone_size: few; cdr3_length: 14; cdr3_nt: TGTGCCAGCAGTTTAGCGGGAGAGGCCTACGAGCAGTACTTC; cdr3_aa: CASSLAGEAYEQYF
d_call: TRBD2; v_call: TRBV12-3/TRBV12-4; j_call: TRBJ2-3; clone_size: once; cdr3_length: 19; cdr3_nt: TGTGCCAGCAGTTCCACCTTACCGGGACTAGCGGGGATCACAGATACGCAGTATTTT; cdr3_aa: CASSSTLPGLAGITDTQYF
d_call: TRBD2; v_call: TRBV13; j_call: TRBJ2-3; clone_size: -; cdr3_length: 17; cdr3_nt: TGTGCCAGCAGCCCAACTGGGGGGGAGGGCCCTCGCGATACGCAGTATTTT; cdr3_aa: CASSPTGGEGPRDTQYF
d_call: TRBD1; v_call: TRBV28; j_call: TRBJ1-5; clone_size: -; cdr3_length: 17; cdr3_nt: TGTGCCAGCAGTTTGGGAGGGACAGATAATAGCAATCAGCCCCAGCATTTT; cdr3_aa: CASSLGGTDNSNQPQHF
d_call: TRBD2; v_call: TRBV6-1; j_call: TRBJ2-1; clone_size: -; cdr3_length: 16; cdr3_nt: TGTGCCAGCGGTCGGACTAGCGGGAATCTCTACAATGAGCAGTTCTTC; cdr3_aa: CASGRTSGNLYNEQFF
d_call: -; v_call: TRBV7-9; j_call: TRBJ2-6; clone_size: -; cdr3_length: 16; cdr3_nt: TGTGCCAGCAGCGAACCACAGCTCTCTGGGGCCAACGTCCTGACTTTC; cdr3_aa: CASSEPQLSGANVLTF
d_call: -; v_call: TRBV6-5; j_call: TRBJ2-1; clone_size: -; cdr3_length: 18; cdr3_nt: TGTGCCAGCAGTTACCCCCGATTAGCGGTAAGCTCCTACAATGAGCAGTTCTTC; cdr3_aa: CASSYPRLAVSSYNEQFF
d_call: -; v_call: TRBV7-8; j_call: TRBJ2-2; clone_size: -; cdr3_length: 14; cdr3_nt: TGTGCCAGCCGAGAGGACCTCTCACCCGGGGAGCTGTTTTTT; cdr3_aa: CASREDLSPGELFF
d_call: -; v_call: TRBV28; j_call: TRBJ1-3; clone_size: -; cdr3_length: 14; cdr3_nt: TGTGCCAGCAGACTCGCGGTGGGGGGAAACACCATATATTTT; cdr3_aa: CASRLAVGGNTIYF
d_call: TRBD2; v_call: TRBV7-9; j_call: TRBJ2-3; clone_size: -; cdr3_length: 17; cdr3_nt: TGTGCCACATCGATTAGGAAACTAGCGGGAAGCACAGATACGCAGTATTTT; cdr3_aa: CATSIRKLAGSTDTQYF
d_call: -; v_call: TRBV28; j_call: TRBJ1-1; clone_size: few; cdr3_length: 14; cdr3_nt: TGTGCCAGCAGTTTCGGAGTGGGGAACACTGAAGCTTTCTTT; cdr3_aa: CASSFGVGNTEAFF
d_call: -; v_call: TRBV20-1; j_call: TRBJ2-7; clone_size: -; cdr3_length: 14; cdr3_nt: TGCAGTGCTAGAGATAAGGACCACTCCTACGAGCAGTACTTC; cdr3_aa: CSARDKDHSYEQYF
d_call: -; v_call: TRBV6-1; j_call: TRBJ1-4; clone_size: once; cdr3_length: 14; cdr3_nt: TGTGCCAGCAGTGAAGCGGGGGTCCCGGAAAAACTGTTTTTT; cdr3_aa: CASSEAGVPEKLFF
d_call: -; v_call: TRBV27; j_call: TRBJ1-1; clone_size: -; cdr3_length: 13; cdr3_nt: TGTGCCAGCAGTTTCAGGGAGAACACTGAAGCTTTCTTT; cdr3_aa: CASSFRENTEAFF
d_call: TRBD2; v_call: TRBV28; j_call: TRBJ2-7; clone_size: -; cdr3_length: 11; cdr3_nt: TGTGCCAGCGGACTAGCATACGAGCAGTACTTC; cdr3_aa: CASGLAYEQYF
d_call: -; v_call: TRBV2; j_call: TRBJ1-2; clone_size: -; cdr3_length: 14; cdr3_nt: TGTGCCAGCACCAGGGGCGTTACTAACTATGGCTACACCTTC; cdr3_aa: CASTRGVTNYGYTF
d_call: TRBD2; v_call: TRBV27; j_call: TRBJ2-1; clone_size: -; cdr3_length: 16; cdr3_nt: TGTGCCAGCAGTTTGGACGGGACTAGCGGATACAATGAGCAGTTCTTC; cdr3_aa: CASSLDGTSGYNEQFF
d_call: TRBD2; v_call: TRBV30; j_call: TRBJ2-7; clone_size: -; cdr3_length: 18; cdr3_nt: TGTGCCTGGAGTTGGGCACCTTACCCGGGACTAGCAATCCACGAGCAGTACTTC; cdr3_aa: CAWSWAPYPGLAIHEQYF
d_call: TRBD1; v_call: TRBV29-1; j_call: TRBJ1-1; clone_size: -; cdr3_length: 14; cdr3_nt: TGCAGCGCCTGGACAGGGGCGGTGAACACTGAAGCTTTCTTT; cdr3_aa: CSAWTGAVNTEAFF
d_call: TRBD2; v_call: TRBV27; j_call: TRBJ2-2; clone_size: -; cdr3_length: 15; cdr3_nt: TGTGCCAGCAGTTTACTAGCGGGAGCGGTCGGGGAGCTGTTTTTT; cdr3_aa: CASSLLAGAVGELFF
d_call: -; v_call: TRBV11-2; j_call: TRBJ2-3; clone_size: -; cdr3_length: 15; cdr3_nt: TGTGCCAGCAGCTTACGAGATGGGGTCAAAGATACGCAGTATTTT; cdr3_aa: CASSLRDGVKDTQYF
d_call: -; v_call: TRBV9; j_call: TRBJ2-7; clone_size: -; cdr3_length: 14; cdr3_nt: TGTGCCAGCAGCCCCCCGGCAGGGGCGGCCGAGCAGTACTTC; cdr3_aa: CASSPPAGAAEQYF
d_call: TRBD2; v_call: TRBV27; j_call: TRBJ2-5; clone_size: -; cdr3_length: 14; cdr3_nt: TGTGCCAGCAGACTAGCGGGAGTTTTGGAGACCCAGTACTTC; cdr3_aa: CASRLAGVLETQYF
d_call: -; v_call: TRBV30; j_call: TRBJ1-1; clone_size: -; cdr3_length: 13; cdr3_nt: TGTGCTGGTAGGGGGGATAAGAACACTGAAGCTTTCTTT; cdr3_aa: CAGRGDKNTEAFF
d_call: -; v_call: TRBV20-1; j_call: TRBJ2-1; clone_size: -; cdr3_length: 11; cdr3_nt: TGCAGTGCTAGAGGACTAGGGGAGCAGTTCTTC; cdr3_aa: CSARGLGEQFF
d_call: -; v_call: TRBV28; j_call: TRBJ1-1; clone_size: -; cdr3_length: 15; cdr3_nt: TGTGCCAGCAGTTTGAGATACACAGTGAACACTGAAGCTTTCTTT; cdr3_aa: CASSLRYTVNTEAFF
d_call: -; v_call: TRBV13; j_call: TRBJ2-3; clone_size: -; cdr3_length: 16; cdr3_nt: TGTGCCAGCAGCTTAGGCTTTGGAGGGAGTTGGGATACGCAGTATTTT; cdr3_aa: CASSLGFGGSWDTQYF
d_call: TRBD2; v_call: TRBV7-9; j_call: TRBJ2-5; clone_size: -; cdr3_length: 18; cdr3_nt: TGTGCCAGCAGCTTACCCGTAGCGGGAGAATCGGGCCCAGAGACCCAGTACTTC; cdr3_aa: CASSLPVAGESGPETQYF
d_call: TRBD1; v_call: TRBV13; j_call: TRBJ1-2; clone_size: -; cdr3_length: 17; cdr3_nt: TGTGCCAGCAGCGGACGACCCTTCGGACAGGGCGGTTATGGCTACACCTTC; cdr3_aa: CASSGRPFGQGGYGYTF
d_call: -; v_call: TRBV10-3; j_call: TRBJ2-7; clone_size: -; cdr3_length: 16; cdr3_nt: TGTGCCACATTGGGGACCTCCGGGACGGCTTCCTACGAGCAGTACTTC; cdr3_aa: CATLGTSGTASYEQYF
d_call: TRBD1; v_call: TRBV27; j_call: TRBJ2-7; clone_size: -; cdr3_length: 14; cdr3_nt: TGTGCCAGCAGTAAGGGACAGGGTTACTACGAGCAGTACTTC; cdr3_aa: CASSKGQGYYEQYF
d_call: -; v_call: TRBV3-1; j_call: TRBJ2-3; clone_size: -; cdr3_length: 17; cdr3_nt: TGTGCCAGCAGCCAAGACCCCGCGGCGGAGACCACAGATACGCAGTATTTT; cdr3_aa: CASSQDPAAETTDTQYF
d_call: -; v_call: TRBV12-3/TRBV12-4; j_call: TRBJ2-1; clone_size: -; cdr3_length: 13; cdr3_nt: TGTGCCAGCAGTTTAGGCCTATACCATGGGCAGTTCTTC; cdr3_aa: CASSLGLYHGQFF
d_call: -; v_call: TRBV7-9; j_call: TRBJ2-1; clone_size: -; cdr3_length: 15; cdr3_nt: TGTGCCAGCAGCTTTCCGGCGGAGGGGAACAATGAGCAGTTCTTC; cdr3_aa: CASSFPAEGNNEQFF
d_call: -; v_call: TRBV27; j_call: TRBJ2-5; clone_size: -; cdr3_length: 13; cdr3_nt: TGTGCCAGCAGGCTCGGGGATCTAGGACGGCTGAACTTC; cdr3_aa: CASRLGDLGRLNF
d_call: -; v_call: TRBV18; j_call: TRBJ2-7; clone_size: -; cdr3_length: 16; cdr3_nt: TGTGCCAGCTCACCTGGTACCGGGACATGGGATTACGAGCAGTACTTC; cdr3_aa: CASSPGTGTWDYEQYF
d_call: TRBD2; v_call: TRBV28; j_call: TRBJ2-3; clone_size: -; cdr3_length: 17; cdr3_nt: TGTGCCAGCAGTTTATTGACTAGCGGGAGGATCGCAGATACGCAGTATTTT; cdr3_aa: CASSLLTSGRIADTQYF
d_call: -; v_call: TRBV27; j_call: TRBJ2-7; clone_size: -; cdr3_length: 13; cdr3_nt: TGTGCCAGCAGCCTGGATCACTCCTACGAGCAGTACTTC; cdr3_aa: CASSLDHSYEQYF
d_call: TRBD1; v_call: TRBV7-8; j_call: TRBJ2-1; clone_size: -; cdr3_length: 14; cdr3_nt: TGTGCCAGCAGCTTCGGGACAGGCCCCAACGAGCAGTTCTTC; cdr3_aa: CASSFGTGPNEQFF
d_call: TRBD1; v_call: TRBV20-1; j_call: TRBJ2-7; clone_size: -; cdr3_length: 15; cdr3_nt: TGCAGTGCTAGAGTCCTAGGACAGGGGACCTACGAGCAGTACTTC; cdr3_aa: CSARVLGQGTYEQYF
d_call: -; v_call: TRBV13; j_call: TRBJ2-7; clone_size: -; cdr3_length: 14; cdr3_nt: TGTGCCAGCAGCTCCGGCAGAGGCCCCTACGAGCAGTACTTC; cdr3_aa: CASSSGRGPYEQYF
d_call: -; v_call: TRBV2; j_call: TRBJ2-6; clone_size: -; cdr3_length: 16; cdr3_nt: TGTGCCACCTCTGGAGGGGCGGCCGCTGGGGCCAACGTCCTGACTTTC; cdr3_aa: CATSGGAAAGANVLTF
d_call: TRBD1; v_call: TRBV28; j_call: TRBJ2-7; clone_size: -; cdr3_length: 15; cdr3_nt: TGTGCCAGCAGTTTCGAAGCAGGGGGATCCTACGAGCAGTACTTC; cdr3_aa: CASSFEAGGSYEQYF
d_call: -; v_call: TRBV4-1; j_call: TRBJ2-7; clone_size: -; cdr3_length: 15; cdr3_nt: TGCGCCAGCACTCCCGGCGCAGGACTCATGTACGAGCAGTACTTC; cdr3_aa: CASTPGAGLMYEQYF